The clone carrying this T cell receptor beta chain appeared a single time. Its antigen remains unknown. This table comes from immunoSEQ multiplex PCR, and its TCRdb copy is limited to in-frame clones, with some not included. The table records 66,000 or so clones, 60% to 85% of them present only once. V shed 3 bases, J shed 6 bases, and the junction held 3 bases outside the gene matches. Germline-derived CDR1 and CDR2 are LGHDT and YNNKEL (reference sequence). The length of the CDR3 is 15 residues. This entry is derived from a study of T cell responses to AZD1222 COVID-19 vaccine. Study findings and constraints: Repertoires were obtained only post-peak T cell response. Vaccine-associated CD4 TCRs spanned spike, dominant at 160-218 and 743-854. In the spike-specific TCR repertoire, nearly half reportedly target unmutated variant regions. With two AZD1222 doses given, Spike-specific TCR breadth and depth both rose.

The starting material was peripheral blood, obtained on day 0 of MenACWY control vaccination. This clonotype was obtained from an adult in good health. The V gene is TRBV3-1 (or the pseudogene TRBV3-2), the J gene TRBJ2-1; 12 positions agree with TRBD2. The chain's CDR3 is CASSQLAGGPNEQFF. DNA of the CDR3: TGTGCCAGCAGCCAGCTAGCGGGGGGGCCCAATGAGCAGTTCTTC.